The T cell receptor beta chain described here comes from a study of human T cells and chemical hapten exposure. Study observations and caveats: As patch test score rose, PT1 expanded TCR counts tended to rise as well.

Germline values: CDR1 SQVTM, CDR2 ANQGSEA. The CDR3 has 12 amino acids. V lost 2 bases and J lost 7, with 9 bases in between. Attachment of unique molecular identifiers to individual cDNA molecules was performed in the library. TCRdb recomputed calls from the RACE reads with MiXCR, one row per CDR3 protein. The sample consists of over 300,000 distinct CDR3 sequences, roughly 5% of them appearing once. Specified time point: pre-sensitization, week 0. Indicated treatment: therapeutic diphenylcyclopropenone sensitization with weekly scalp DPC. With regard to this clonotype: The antigen is undetermined.

Specimen: whole blood, collected in connection with sensitization to the hapten diphenylcyclopropenone (DPC). V and J are TRBV29-1 and TRBJ2-4; D may match TRBD1 or TRBD2 (5 bases each). The receptor's source is a woman between 45 and 60 years old with alopecia areata. Some clones in this sample may be carry-over from other donors' samples. The CDR3 nucleotides are TGCAGCGTTGAACAGGGACGTAACATTCAGTACTTC. This encodes CSVEQGRNIQYF. The entire variable domain, with the rest obtained from reference TRBV29-1 and TRBJ2-4, is as follows: SAVISQKPSRDICQRGTSLTIQCQVDSQVTMMFWYRQQPGQSLTLIATANQGSEATYESGFVIDKFPISRPNLTFSTLTVSNMSPEDSSIYLCSVEQGRNIQYFGAGTRLSVL.